This T cell receptor (beta chain) was identified in a study of blood T cell repertoires in COVID-19. The overall study: The samples span acute and convalescent COVID-19 from the United States, Italy and Spain. Nucleic acid was either cDNA or gDNA, and it came from T cells, B-cell-depleted T cells, or PBMCs.

Authors' data handling: Estimation of nucleated cell counts was performed using reference gene primer amplification. Clones were sequenced by immunoSEQ multiplex PCR, and TCRdb holds only the in-frame ones, with some missing. The V and J calls and clone size were taken over from that table, and D and trimming were inferred from the DNA. There are over 200,000 clones in the sample; about nine tenths occur only once, and 2.5% to 3% lies in the top ten. This CDR3 is 12 amino acids long. Patients of the Seattle cohort, enrolled during active infection, were followed longitudinally. This TCR derives from a person aged 18 to 29 with COVID-19, enrolled during active disease. The chain uses TRBV21-1 and TRBJ2-7; the DNA was not compared with TRBD1, the D call given in the table. TRBV21-1 is listed as a pseudogene. The specimen was peripheral blood. The CDR3: CASTDRAIEQYF. For the CDR3, the DNA is TGTGCCAGCACGGACAGGGCCATCGAGCAGTACTTC.